This TCR beta chain came from a study of cytomegalovirus exposure and HLA in healthy donors (dated by TCRdb to the late 2010s). As for the study more broadly: According to an earlier analysis of 587 of the donors, some 180 million T cells yielded roughly 110 million unique TCR beta sequences and about 300 Gb of sequence data. An early release covering over 500 HLA-typed donors comprised around 300 gigabases of sequencing data and around 86 million unique TCR sequences. Of the approximately 400 genotyped donors, 75% to 85% were placed in the genetic ancestry cluster associated with self-reported Caucasian donors. The study aimed to test whether signatures of past pathogen exposure could be identified by cataloging public T cell receptors. Using immunosequencing, the study profiled T cell repertoires from around 680 subjects and related those repertoires to cytomegalovirus serostatus. Besides the first cohort of roughly 660 subjects, a separate validation cohort made up of roughly 130 different subjects was used. High-throughput TCR immunosequencing, statistical association of individual TCRs with disease status, and machine learning were combined to predict cytomegalovirus infection status. In a later analysis, previously published TCR beta repertoires from roughly 710 donors were re-analyzed and high-resolution HLA genotyping was added so that TCR occurrence patterns could be studied. In the later analysis, no new phenotypic data were used to find candidate immune exposures; instead, reliance was placed on TCR beta sequences and their occurrence across donors. In an earlier analysis of more than 550 of the donors, high-throughput TCR beta sequencing was used to judge whether each TCR beta V gene segment behaved as functional or pseudogenic. Alongside the repertoire data, information on donor age, sex, ethnicity and CMV serostatus was compiled. Genome-wide SNP genotypes for about 65% of the roughly 670 donors were used in a later genetic analysis, which treated that subset as a discovery cohort. Every repertoire in the discovery cohort had been generated on one and the same sequencing platform. HLA typing covered class I and class II loci at four-digit resolution. Typing coverage differed by locus: A, B, C, DRB1 and DQB1 were typed in roughly 629-630 donors, DQA1 in 522, DPA1 in 600 to 610, and DPB1 in just under 490. Roughly 5 DR-DQ haplotypes were handled as single units for association and clustering, since linkage in the cohort was strong. Among several hundred genotyped donors of the cohort, an average of around 240,000 unique TCR beta nucleotide sequences was sequenced per donor, of which 15% to 20% were non-productive.

The cohort was made up of about 610 healthy bone marrow donors. All cohort members were sampled while nominally healthy, although unrecorded immune exposures were likely present. The donor tested CMV seronegative and was one of the 352 seronegative cohort members. Every donor gave a peripheral blood sample, and the peripheral blood mononuclear cells from that sample were used for TCR beta sequencing. Genomic DNA extraction from the blood cell samples was performed with the Qiagen DNeasy Blood Extraction Kit. In the case of this clone: Its antigen is not yet known. Within one base of it there is no much larger clone, and no base qualities were kept.

Overall study results and their limits: Broadly in line with IMGT annotations, most TCR beta V segments showed up in productive rearrangements about 87% or about 30% of the time in an earlier analysis of roughly 590 of the donors. A later analysis found that TCR association rates varied across HLA loci, with DRB1 alleles showing the most associated TCRs and HLA-C alleles the fewest. Because counts were too low, roughly 17 rarely observed V segments, including chromosome 9 orphons, were left out of the earlier analysis of roughly 600 of the donors. When HLA alleles, especially DR and DQ, strongly co-occurred, TCR associations were difficult to assign to individual alleles. In a later analysis, HLA-associated TCR beta chains showed more clonal expansion and lower generation probabilities than non-associated chains that were equally common. Immune exposure information for the cohort was limited to CMV serostatus. Across donors, most TCR sequences were observed very rarely, whereas some public TCRs were present in many individuals. A further reported finding was that TCR beta sequences accurately predicted the HLA-A and HLA-B alleles for most subjects in the first cohort. Roughly uniform sequencing depth across donors was assumed in presence/absence analyses, although this assumption may not hold. A cluster of highly shared sequence variants was judged likely to be a technical artifact of the sequencing pipeline. Because some donors lacked HLA typing at each locus, the association tests relied only on the typed subset. Most CMV-associated TCR beta chains appeared to be HLA-restricted in a later analysis, and the HLA associations seemed to be driven largely by CMV exposure. Linkage disequilibrium might explain the correlated functional status among segregating V segments, but an unknown experimental factor could not be excluded. In a later analysis, several top co-occurrence clusters were reported to appear linked to parvovirus B19, influenza, CMV and Epstein-Barr virus. The authors suggested that the approach could potentially be generalized to other disease states and immunological phenotypes. According to a later genetic analysis, donors in an Asian-associated ancestry cluster had fewer N-insertions in productive TCRs than the roughly 700-donor mean. V-gene and J-gene trimming of TCR beta chains was associated with a missense DCLRE1C variant in a later genetic analysis, and the association was replicated in an independent cohort. The study gave a list of 150 to 200 TCR beta chains associated with cytomegalovirus. The classifier was reported to diagnose cytomegalovirus status with high specificity and sensitivity in both the original and validation cohorts. At a false discovery rate of 0.05, a later analysis linked around 17,000 TCR beta sequences to specific HLA alleles. A few of the identified cytomegalovirus-associated TCR beta chains were confirmed in vitro to be specific for cytomegalovirus antigens. Only TCR beta chains were sequenced in this cohort, and the absence of alpha or paired-chain data limited detectable features. The 87-base-pair reads could not distinguish some IMGT-functional V segments, including TRBV6-2 and TRBV6-3, so those segments were excluded.

The CDR3 holds 17 amino acids from the cysteine to the phenylalanine. The only DNA kept is the CDR3, 51 bases in frame from the first base. As encoded in the germline V gene, CDR1 is LGHNA while CDR2 is YNFKEQ. Germline trimming amounts to 0 bases on V and 2 bases on J, with 4 as the count of junction bases outside the gene matches. Receptor amplification or capture employed the immunoSEQ multiplex PCR assay. For the multiplex PCR, a mixture combining 60 forward primers for TCR Vbeta segments and 13 reverse primers for TCR Jbeta segments was used. Amplification of the CDR3 region of rearranged TCR beta genes was performed with a multiplex PCR assay on genomic DNA. On the Illumina HiSeq System, the amplified TCR beta libraries were sequenced as 87-base-pair reads. Per the authors' processing: Across the 670 or so repertoires, a later analysis counted roughly 84 million unique TCR beta chains, approximately 12 million of which were shared by at least two donors. Raw reads were error-corrected and collapsed into unique sequences by a nearest-neighbor algorithm in which closely related sequences were merged to remove PCR and sequencing errors. To assign V, D and J gene segments, CDR3 sequences were aligned to IMGT reference sequences. Each retained sequence needed at least a six-nucleotide match to both a V gene segment and a J gene segment. Rearrangements were called productive when the CDR3 lacked stop codons and stayed in frame with V and J; all others were non-productive. CDR3 was defined by IMGT convention, running from the second conserved V-encoded cysteine to the conserved J-encoded phenylalanine. In an earlier analysis of around 540 of the donors, sequences lacking an unambiguous match to a single V gene segment were excluded. An earlier analysis of about 600 of the donors called V segments functional above 56.7% productive rearrangements and segregating when the between-donor standard deviation exceeded 5%. A statistical classification framework was developed to diagnose cytomegalovirus status using the catalog of TCR beta chain sequences. V and J gene assignment, in a later analysis, came from comparing TCR nucleotide sequences with IMGT/GENE-DB human TR gene sequences. In a later analysis, CDR3 sequences and most-parsimonious VDJ recombination scenarios were assigned using the TCRdist pipeline. A later analysis defined each TCR beta chain by its CDR3 amino acid sequence plus V-gene family, and excluded reads lacking a unique V-gene family. A later analysis removed several hundred highly shared, low-generation-probability nucleotide sequences to deal with suspected cross-contamination and a sequencing artifact. In a later analysis, a clonal expansion index for each public chain was calculated from normalized within-repertoire ranks of inferred template counts. In a later analysis, generation probabilities were computed with a VDJ recombination model fitted to out-of-frame rearrangements, and the resulting probabilities were checked against IGoR. In a later analysis, TCR-TCR, TCR-HLA and TCR-CMV co-occurrence was scored with hypergeometric tests, and a repertoire-size bias correction was applied to TCR pairs. False discovery rates were estimated in a later analysis by permuting HLA or CMV assignments 20 times. In a later analysis, co-occurring TCRs were grouped with DBSCAN, and TCRdist sequence similarity was added when clustering was performed within HLA-allele-positive subsets. Repertoires with fewer than 30,000 or more than 120,000 public chains were left out of co-occurrence clustering, as were five repertoires with anomalous nucleotide sharing. TCRdb holds this immuneACCESS table with in-frame rearrangements only. Some clones are missing; in checked studies, unresolved V genes explain under half, and the rest has no known cause. The V and J calls and clone size are taken from that table; D and trimming were inferred from the DNA. The sample yields some 140,000 clones; just under 90% were counted once. The top ten hold less than 5.5% of the sample.

The chain is encoded by TRBV4-2 joined to TRBJ2-3, with 11 junctional bases fitting TRBD2. Sequencing was carried out using PBMCs. The TCR originated in a woman aged 30 to 39 in good health and CMV-seronegative. The DNA is as follows: TGTGCCAGCAGCCAAGATGCTAGCGGGAGGCCCACAGATACGCAGTATTTT. Translated, it gives CASSQDASGRPTDTQYF.